The 17 T cell receptor beta chains presented below share a single source sample, sequenced in a study of T cells after yellow fever vaccination. MiXCR was run by TCRdb on the 5' RACE reads, yielding one entry per CDR3 protein. This sample has hundreds of thousands of distinct CDR3 sequences; 19% occur once, and the top ten carry over 11%. The sequencing used PBMCs, collected 15 days after the yellow fever booster vaccination. The receptors were gathered from a man aged 30-40 years who received the YFV17D yellow fever vaccine.

This clonotype was seen only a few times. This chain links TRBV24-1 with TRBJ2-5; TRBD1 matches at 10 bases. Germline values: CDR1 KGHDR, CDR2 SFDVKD. V trimming: 3 bases; J trimming: 5 bases; junction bases outside the gene matches: 8. This CDR3 region has 16 residues. CDR3 DNA: TGTGCCACCAGTGATCGCTCCGGGACAGGGGCCGAGACCCAGTACTTC. Protein sequence: CATSDRSGTGAETQYF.

J is TRBJ2-3 and V is TRBV4-2, with a possible D match to TRBD2 (6 bases). The germline V gene encodes CDR1 LGHNA and CDR2 YNFKEQ. V lost 4 bases, J lost 6 bases, and 20 bases lay in between. The CDR3 contains 16 residues. CDR3 DNA: TGTGCCAGCAGCCCGATGAGGCGGGACCGCCCCGATACGCAGTATTTT. Protein: CASSPMRRDRPDTQYF.

The chain carries TRBV29-1 and TRBJ1-1; the D gene is possibly TRBD1 (5 bases). The germline V gene has CDR1 SQVTM and CDR2 ANQGSEA. The CDR3 is 11 residues long. Trimming shortened V by 7 bases and J by 5 bases, and 11 bases separated the two germline ends. The CDR3 DNA sequence: TGCAGCGGGCGGGGCAAAACTGAAGCTTTCTTT. Its translation is CSGRGKTEAFF.

The genes are TRBV14 and TRBJ2-5, with D possibly matching TRBD2 (6 bases). Germline CDR1 is SGHDN and CDR2 is FVKESK. Trimming left V 1 base short and J 2 bases short, with 8 bases between. This CDR3 spans 14 amino acids. The CDR3: CASSQAGGQETQYF. CDR3 coding DNA: TGTGCCAGCAGCCAAGCCGGAGGGCAAGAGACCCAGTACTTC.

There are a few counts of this clonotype. This sequence joins TRBV4-2 and TRBJ2-2, with D possibly being TRBD1 (5 bases). CDR3 length: 16 amino acids. Trimming removed 3 bases at V and 2 bases at J, with 13 bases between. CDR1 LGHNA and CDR2 YNFKEQ come from the germline V gene. The CDR3 region is CASSHTRQTNTGELFF. The CDR3 DNA reads as TGTGCCAGCAGCCACACAAGACAGACAAACACCGGGGAGCTGTTTTTT.

This clonotype showed up just a few times. The chain employs TRBV5-1 and TRBJ2-3; 10 bases are a match to TRBD2. J gave up 1 base and V 2 bases, and 4 bases lay outside the gene matches. CDR3 size: 16 residues. Germline V gene sequence: CDR1 SGHRS, CDR2 YFSETQ. Here the CDR3 reads CASSFTGTSGTDTQYF. The CDR3 bases are TGCGCCAGCAGCTTCACCGGGACTAGCGGCACAGATACGCAGTATTTT.

This clonotype was detected many times. CDR3 sequence: CASSLAGNYEQYF. The CDR3 nucleotides read TGTGCCAGCAGTTTGGCCGGTAACTACGAGCAGTACTTC. This chain uses TRBV28 with TRBJ2-7; D uncertain. The CDR3 sequence is 13 residues long. Trimming pared 3 bases from V and 3 bases from J, leaving 9 bases between. Germline V gives CDR1 MDHEN, CDR2 SYDVKM.

The V call is TRBV19, the J call TRBJ2-6; 9 bases agree with TRBD1. The CDR3 is made up of 17 amino acids. J was trimmed by 2 bases and V by 3 bases; bases with no gene match: 5. CDR1 is LNHDA and CDR2 is SQIVND in the germline V gene (reference sequence). This CDR3 reads CASSIKGQGAGANVLTF. The CDR3 coding sequence is TGTGCCAGTAGTATTAAGGGACAGGGTGCTGGGGCCAACGTCCTGACTTTC.

The chain is built from TRBV7-8 and TRBJ2-2, with D maybe TRBD2 (6 bases). The CDR3 contains 17 residues. Germline values: CDR1 SGHVS, CDR2 FQNEAQ. Trimming cost V 5 bases and J 4 bases, with 20 bases left between them. CDR3 bases: TGTGCCAGCAGCGGAGGCTACCGGGAGAGCATCACCGGGGAGCTGTTTTTT. This sequence encodes CASSGGYRESITGELFF.

In its sample, this clonotype was seen a few times. The chain links TRBV19 to TRBJ1-4; D possibly corresponds to TRBD1 (6 bases). The CDR3 has 15 residues. The V and J ends lost 3 bases and 7 bases respectively, with 15 bases between them. Looked up from germline, CDR1 is LNHDA and CDR2 is SQIVND (reference sequence). Here the CDR3 DNA reads TGTGCCAGTAGTATCGGGGGGCGCGCTTGTGAAAAACTGTTTTTT. It yields the protein CASSIGGRACEKLFF.

This clonotype was recorded a few times. The chain couples TRBV10-3 to TRBJ2-5, with D possibly matching TRBD1 (5 bases). The germline V and J ends were trimmed by 4 bases and 5 bases, with 11 bases remaining between them. The CDR3 runs 13 residues. In germline, CDR1 is ENHRY, CDR2 SYGVKD. This CDR3 is CAISGQGRETQYF. The DNA for the CDR3 is TGTGCCATCAGTGGTCAGGGAAGGGAGACCCAGTACTTC.

This clonotype was counted only a few times. The rearrangement uses TRBV15 and TRBJ1-3; D is possibly TRBD1 (5 bases). Germline CDR1 reads LNHNV; CDR2 reads YYDKDF (reference sequence). V lost 4 bases and J lost 2, with 12 bases in between. CDR3 length equals 15 residues. In nucleotides, the CDR3 is TGTGCCACCAGCACCCGGGGGGGTCCTGGAAACACCATATATTTT. Encoded protein: CATSTRGGPGNTIYF.

There are a few counts of this clonotype. The chain couples TRBV12-3 or TRBV12-4 to TRBJ2-1; no firm D call. The CDR3 length is 13 residues. The ends were cut back, 3 bases at V and 6 bases at J, with 9 bases in the middle. The CDR3 sequence: CASSFGVLNEQFF. CDR3 bases: TGTGCCAGCAGTTTTGGGGTTCTCAATGAGCAGTTCTTC.

The J gene is TRBJ2-7, the V gene TRBV6-5; the D call may be TRBD1 or TRBD2 (5 bases each). The CDR3 totals 16 residues. Germline assignment: CDR1 MNHEY and CDR2 SVGAGI. V was shortened by 4 bases and J by 0 bases, with 16 bases between the two germline ends. The CDR3 DNA follows: TGTGCCAGCAGTTTTGTCCTCAGGGAGCGCTCCTACGAGCAGTACTTC. It encodes CASSFVLRERSYEQYF.

The genes are TRBV28 and TRBJ2-5; either TRBD1 or TRBD2 may supply D (5 bases each). V lost 5 bases, J lost 4 bases, and 20 bases lay in between. The germline CDR1 and CDR2 sequences are MDHEN and SYDVKM. There are 16 residues in the CDR3. CDR3 sequence: CASSPFGDRGIETQYF. The CDR3 nucleotides are TGTGCCAGCAGTCCCTTTGGGGACCGAGGTATAGAGACCCAGTACTTC.

This clonotype was picked up a small number of times. The germline gene is not matched at one end of the junction; a read error may be the cause. The V call is TRBV7-7, the J call TRBJ2-5; possible D gene TRBD2, 5 bases. This CDR3 spans 15 amino acids. The V gene's germline CDR1 is SSHAT and CDR2 FNYEAQ (reference sequence). In DNA, the CDR3 is TGTGCTAGCAGCTTAGCCGGACGGGAACAAGAGACCCAGTACTTC. As protein: CASSLAGREQETQYF.

This clonotype has only a few counts. The V gene is TRBV7-2, the J gene TRBJ2-2; TRBD1 matches at 7 bases. The trim removed 2 bases at V and 4 bases at J, leaving 7 bases unmatched. This CDR3 has 16 amino acids. Per the germline V gene, CDR1 is SGHTA and CDR2 is FQGNSA. CDR3 in amino acids: CASSLRGTVSTGELFF. The CDR3 DNA is TGTGCCAGCAGCTTAAGGGGGACAGTCTCCACCGGGGAGCTGTTTTTT.